This T cell receptor beta chain stems from a study of blood T cell repertoires in COVID-19. The overall study: The United States, Italy and Spain provided the acute and convalescent COVID-19 samples. Sources were T cells, B-cell-depleted T cells, or PBMCs; the material itself was cDNA or gDNA.

V was trimmed by 5 bases and J by 2 bases, leaving 12 bases between them. CDR1 and CDR2 from the germline V gene are KGHSH and LQKENI. The CDR3 spans 14 residues. Per the original data handling: Cell counts per sample came from amplifying reference gene primers. Assay: immunoSEQ multiplex PCR; the TCRdb copy retains only in-frame clones and omits some. V and J calls and clone size are copied from that table; D and trimming were computed from the DNA. The sample lists about 240,000 clones, around 90% seen once, with roughly 7.8% in the top ten. The chain is built from TRBV18 and TRBJ1-1; D is unclear. The receptor was isolated from a man between 60 and 75 years old who had recovered from COVID-19. Source material: peripheral blood. CDR3 sequence: CASSTRRGNTEAFF. The CDR3, as DNA: TGTGCCAGCTCAACTCGACGGGGAAACACTGAAGCTTTCTTT.